The 14 T cell receptor beta chains below all came from one sample that was sequenced in a study of shared clonotypes between healthy human individuals. CD8 cells regarded as naive lacked CD45RO, were positively chosen for CCR7, and omitted terminally differentiated effector memory CD45RA+ cells. Sequencing was performed with immunoSEQ multiplex PCR; in TCRdb, only in-frame clones are kept and a portion is missing. The sample yields about 2 million clones, around 96% seen once. Sequenced: naive CD8+ T cells sorted from blood. All receptors derive from a man younger than 30 in good health.

This chain connects TRBV7-8 to TRBJ2-5; D is undetermined. Trimming left V 1 base short and J 5 bases short, with 8 bases between. In germline, CDR1 is SGHVS, CDR2 FQNEAQ. The CDR3 has 13 amino acids. The CDR3 is CASSLGVGETQYF. The CDR3 bases are TGTGCCAGCAGCTTAGGCGTTGGGGAGACCCAGTACTTC. Based on the CDR3 plus reference TRBV7-8 and TRBJ2-5, the full variable domain is GAGVSQSPRYKVAKRGQDVALRCDPISGHVSLFWYQQALGQGPEFLTYFQNEAQLDKSGLPSDRFFAERPEGSVSTLKIQRTQQEDSAVYLCASSLGVGETQYFGPGTRLLVL.

The chain carries TRBV27 and TRBJ1-2; D gene ambiguous. There are 14 residues in the CDR3. The V and J ends lost 4 bases and 2 bases respectively, with 11 bases between them. Looked up from germline, CDR1 is MNHEY and CDR2 is SMNVEV (reference sequence). The CDR3 protein is CASSYGGVNYGYTF. The CDR3 region has the DNA TGTGCCAGCAGTTACGGCGGGGTAAACTATGGCTACACCTTC.

V and J are TRBV2 and TRBJ2-1, with D possibly TRBD2 on 6 matching bases. Trimming left V 0 bases short and J 5 bases short, with 20 bases between. The CDR3 consists of 18 residues. Per the germline V gene, CDR1 is SNHLY and CDR2 is FYNNEI. CDR3 region: CASSEATSAGSENNEQFF. CDR3 bases: TGTGCCAGCAGTGAAGCAACCTCTGCCGGGAGCGAGAACAATGAGCAGTTCTTC. Complete variable domain (other parts from reference TRBV2 and TRBJ2-1): EPEVTQTPSHQVTQMGQEVILRCVPISNHLYFYWYRQILGQKVEFLVSFYNNEISEKSEIFDDQFSVERPDGSNFTLKIRSTKLEDSAMYFCASSEATSAGSENNEQFFGPGTRLTVL.

The sample holds one count of this clone. The gene calls are TRBV10-3 and TRBJ2-7, with 9 bases identical to TRBD1. Germline CDR1 is ENHRY and CDR2 is SYGVKD. The CDR3 loop spans 15 amino acids. V lost 5 bases and J lost 0; bases outside the gene matches: 5. DNA of the CDR3: TGTGCCATCAGTCCGGACAGGGGAAGCTCCTACGAGCAGTACTTC. Its protein is CAISPDRGSSYEQYF.

The rearrangement joins TRBV11-2 to TRBJ1-2, with D tentatively TRBD1 (6 bases). In germline, CDR1 is SGHAT, CDR2 FQNNGV. CDR3 size: 14 residues. V shed 7 bases and J shed 3 bases, with 15 bases lying between them. The chain's CDR3 is CASTSRGLDYGYTF. The CDR3 DNA follows: TGTGCCAGCACCTCTCGGGGGCTAGACTATGGCTACACCTTC.

J is TRBJ2-7 and V is TRBV10-1; 8 bases match TRBD1. Germline V gene lookup returns CDR1 WNHNN and CDR2 SYGVQD (reference sequence). V was clipped by 5 bases and J by 2 bases; unmatched bases: 8. The CDR3 covers 15 residues. CDR3: CASSLTGTGAYEQYF. The CDR3 bases are TGCGCCAGCAGTTTAACCGGGACAGGTGCCTACGAGCAGTACTTC.

V and J are TRBV10-1 and TRBJ2-3, with D possibly TRBD2 on 6 matching bases. The CDR3 runs 13 residues. The V gene lost 2 bases and the J gene lost 4 bases, with 7 bases spanning the gap. Germline CDR1 is WNHNN and CDR2 is SYGVQD (reference sequence). CDR3 sequence reads: CASSEGTSDTQYF. The CDR3 region has the DNA TGCGCCAGCAGTGAGGGGACTTCAGATACGCAGTATTTT.

The rearrangement joins TRBV19 to TRBJ1-1, with D hard to call. CDR3 length equals 14 residues. V was trimmed by 1 base and J by 4 bases, leaving 10 bases between them. Germline CDR1 and CDR2: LNHDA and SQIVND (reference sequence). This chain's CDR3 is CASSIVNFGTEAFF. The CDR3 nucleotides are TGTGCCAGTAGTATAGTAAACTTTGGCACTGAAGCTTTCTTT.

This chain joins TRBV7-9 and TRBJ2-1, with TRBD2 matching over 11 bases. The CDR3 is 19 residues long. V lost 0 bases and J lost 0; bases outside the gene matches: 7. Germline CDR1 is SEHNR and CDR2 is FQNEAQ (reference sequence). In DNA form, the CDR3 reads TGTGCCAGCAGCTTAGCGCGGACTAGCGGGCTAAGCTCCTACAATGAGCAGTTCTTC. This translates into CASSLARTSGLSSYNEQFF.

Worth noting for this clone: Other nucleotide sequences from this sample produce the same CDR3. The chain is built from TRBV27 and TRBJ2-7; D is unresolved. V was shortened by 5 bases and J by 4 bases, with 9 bases between the two germline ends. The CDR3 length is 12 residues. CDR1 is MNHEY, CDR2 SMNVEV, per germline (reference sequence). The CDR3 spells CASSRGPYEQYF. CDR3 nucleotides: TGTGCCAGCAGTCGCGGACCTTACGAGCAGTACTTC.

V usage is TRBV30 and J usage is TRBJ2-1, with 11 positions matching TRBD2. The germline V gene encodes CDR1 GTSNPN and CDR2 SVGIG (reference sequence). The J segment lost 4 bases and the V segment lost 6 bases, leaving 8 bases of the junction unmatched. The CDR3 runs 15 residues. The CDR3 coding sequence is TGTGCCTGCTCACTAGCGGGAGCGAATTACAATGAGCAGTTCTTC. Residues: CACSLAGANYNEQFF.

V is TRBV10-3 and J is TRBJ1-2, with TRBD1 matching over 9 bases. The CDR3 is 14 amino acids. Germline V gene sequence: CDR1 ENHRY, CDR2 SYGVKD. J was trimmed by 8 bases and V by 0 bases; bases with no gene match: 4. The CDR3 DNA is TGTGCCATCAGTGAGTCCGGGACAGGGAGCGGCTACACCTTC. It codes for CAISESGTGSGYTF.

The chain joins TRBV6-6 to TRBJ2-7, with D possibly TRBD2 on 6 matching bases. Trimming took 1 base from V and 5 from J, leaving 9 bases between them. CDR1 and CDR2 (germline): MNHNY, SVGAGI (reference sequence). This CDR3 is built from 13 residues. This CDR3 is CASSYLGGNEQYF. In nucleotides, the CDR3 is TGTGCCAGCAGTTACTTAGGAGGGAACGAGCAGTACTTC.

V gene TRBV28 combines with J gene TRBJ1-5; D gene unclear. CDR3 length equals 14 residues. The germline gives CDR1 MDHEN, CDR2 SYDVKM. The V gene lost 5 bases and the J gene lost 7 bases, with 15 bases spanning the gap. The CDR3 sequence: CASSPINGGQPQHF. The CDR3 nucleotides are TGTGCCAGCAGTCCAATCAACGGCGGGCAGCCCCAGCATTTT.